What follows describes a single T cell receptor (beta chain). This entry belongs to a study of blood T cell repertoires in COVID-19. At the level of the study: COVID-19 samples from acute and convalescent phases originated in the United States, Italy and Spain. From T cells, B-cell-depleted T cells, or PBMCs came the material, which was cDNA or gDNA.

Here immunoSEQ multiplex PCR was the method, and the copy in TCRdb shows in-frame clones only, minus some. The sample carries some 290,000 clones, roughly 90% recorded once. Losses at the gene ends were 10 bases for V and 7 bases for J; bases not matched to a gene: 6. The CDR3 has 13 amino acids. Germline CDR1 and CDR2: MNHEY and SMNVEV (reference sequence). Seattle patient enrollment occurred during active infection, with longitudinal follow-up thereafter. The sequencing sample was made of peripheral blood. The chain is built from TRBV27 and TRBJ2-2; 10 bases are a match to TRBD1. This sequence was found in a woman aged 25 to 45 with COVID-19, enrolled during active disease. CDR3 DNA sequence: TGTGCCACTTCGGGACAGGGGTTCGGGGAGCTGTTTTTT. Translating it yields CATSGQGFGELFF.